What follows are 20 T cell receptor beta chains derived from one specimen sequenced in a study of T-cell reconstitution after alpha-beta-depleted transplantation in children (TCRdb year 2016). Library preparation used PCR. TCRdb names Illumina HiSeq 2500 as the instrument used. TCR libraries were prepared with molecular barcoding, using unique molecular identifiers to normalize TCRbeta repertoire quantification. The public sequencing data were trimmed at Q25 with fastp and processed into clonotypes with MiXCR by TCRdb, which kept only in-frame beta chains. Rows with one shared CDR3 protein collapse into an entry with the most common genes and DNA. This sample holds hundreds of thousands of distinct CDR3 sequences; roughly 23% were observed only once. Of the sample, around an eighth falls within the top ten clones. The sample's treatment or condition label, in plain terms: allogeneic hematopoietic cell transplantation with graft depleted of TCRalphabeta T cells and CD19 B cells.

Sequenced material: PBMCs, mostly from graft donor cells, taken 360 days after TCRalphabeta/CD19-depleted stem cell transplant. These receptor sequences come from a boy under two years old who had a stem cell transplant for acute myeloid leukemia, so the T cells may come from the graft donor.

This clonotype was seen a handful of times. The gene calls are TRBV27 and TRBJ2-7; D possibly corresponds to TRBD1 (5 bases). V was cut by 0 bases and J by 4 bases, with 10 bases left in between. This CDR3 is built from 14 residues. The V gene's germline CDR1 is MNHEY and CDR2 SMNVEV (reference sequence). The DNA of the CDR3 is TGTGCCAGCAGTTTATCGGCAGGGTTGTACGAGCAGTACTTC. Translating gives CASSLSAGLYEQYF.

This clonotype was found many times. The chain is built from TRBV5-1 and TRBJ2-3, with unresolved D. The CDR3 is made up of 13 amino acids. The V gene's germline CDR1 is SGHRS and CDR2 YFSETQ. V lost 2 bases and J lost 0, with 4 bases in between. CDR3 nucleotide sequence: TGCGCCAGCAGCTTCGAAAGCACAGATACGCAGTATTTT. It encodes CASSFESTDTQYF. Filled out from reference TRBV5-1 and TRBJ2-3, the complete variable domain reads KAGVTQTPRYLIKTRGQQVTLSCSPISGHRSVSWYQQTPGQGLQFLFEYFSETQRNKGNFPGRFSGRQFSNSRSEMNVSTLELGDSALYLCASSFESTDTQYFGPGTRLTVL.

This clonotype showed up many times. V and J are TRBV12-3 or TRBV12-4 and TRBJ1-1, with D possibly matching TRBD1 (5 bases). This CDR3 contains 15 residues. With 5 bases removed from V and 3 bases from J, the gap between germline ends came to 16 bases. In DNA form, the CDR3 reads TGTGCCAGCAGTCCCCACCGCGGGGCCGACACTGAAGCTTTCTTT. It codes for CASSPHRGADTEAFF.

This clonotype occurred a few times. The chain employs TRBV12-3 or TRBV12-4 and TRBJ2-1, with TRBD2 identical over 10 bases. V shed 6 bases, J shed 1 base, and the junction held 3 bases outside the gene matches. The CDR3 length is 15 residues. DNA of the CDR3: TGTGCCAGCAGATTACTAGCGGGGTCCTACAATGAGCAGTTCTTC. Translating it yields CASRLLAGSYNEQFF.

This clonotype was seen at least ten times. This chain's CDR3 is CASGLVLDEQFF. The CDR3 DNA sequence: TGTGCTAGTGGTTTGGTACTAGATGAGCAGTTCTTC. The chain combines TRBV12-5 with TRBJ2-1, with a weak D call TRBD2 (5 bases). Germline V gene lookup returns CDR1 LGHNT and CDR2 FRNRAP. The CDR3 loop spans 12 amino acids. Trimming removed 0 bases at V and 8 bases at J, with 5 bases between. Based on the CDR3 plus reference TRBV12-5 and TRBJ2-1, the full variable domain is DARVTQTPRHKVTEMGQEVTMRCQPILGHNTVFWYRQTMMQGLELLAYFRNRAPLDDSGMPKDRFSAEMPDATLATLKIQPSEPRDSAVYFCASGLVLDEQFFGPGTRLTVL.

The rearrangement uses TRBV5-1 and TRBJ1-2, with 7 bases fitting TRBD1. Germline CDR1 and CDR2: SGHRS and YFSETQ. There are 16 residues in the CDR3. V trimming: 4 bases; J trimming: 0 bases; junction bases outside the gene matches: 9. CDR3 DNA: TGCGCCAGCAGCGGTGGACAGGTTGCTGCTAACTATGGCTACACCTTC. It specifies CASSGGQVAANYGYTF.

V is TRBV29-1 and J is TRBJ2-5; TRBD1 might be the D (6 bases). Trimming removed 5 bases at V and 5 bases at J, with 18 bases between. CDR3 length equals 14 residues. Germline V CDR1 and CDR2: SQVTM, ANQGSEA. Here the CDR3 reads CSVFRSGVGETQYF. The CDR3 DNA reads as TGCAGCGTTTTTCGGTCAGGGGTAGGGGAGACCCAGTACTTC.

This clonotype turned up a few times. CDR3 protein: CASSLSGGSWENIQYF. The CDR3 DNA is TGTGCCAGCAGCTTATCAGGGGGCTCTTGGGAAAACATTCAGTACTTC. This rearrangement joins TRBV7-2 to TRBJ2-4; 8 bases align to TRBD1. The CDR3 totals 16 residues. After removal of 2 bases from V and 5 bases from J, the junction contained 8 bases not matched to a gene. Per the germline V gene, CDR1 is SGHTA and CDR2 is FQGNSA.

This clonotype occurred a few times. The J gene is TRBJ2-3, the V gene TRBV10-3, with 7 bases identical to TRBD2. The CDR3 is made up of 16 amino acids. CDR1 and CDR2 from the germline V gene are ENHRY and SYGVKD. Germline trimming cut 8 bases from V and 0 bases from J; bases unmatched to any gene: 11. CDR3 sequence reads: CAIARTGGSSTDTQYF. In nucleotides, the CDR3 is TGTGCCATCGCAAGAACGGGGGGTTCTAGCACAGATACGCAGTATTTT.

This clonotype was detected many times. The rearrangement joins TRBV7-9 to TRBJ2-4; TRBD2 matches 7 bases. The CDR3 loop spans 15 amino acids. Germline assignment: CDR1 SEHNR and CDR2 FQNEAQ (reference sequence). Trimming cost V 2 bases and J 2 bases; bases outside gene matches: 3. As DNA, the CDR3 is TGTGCCAGCAGCTTAATGGGGACTACCAAAAACATTCAGTACTTC. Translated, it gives CASSLMGTTKNIQYF.

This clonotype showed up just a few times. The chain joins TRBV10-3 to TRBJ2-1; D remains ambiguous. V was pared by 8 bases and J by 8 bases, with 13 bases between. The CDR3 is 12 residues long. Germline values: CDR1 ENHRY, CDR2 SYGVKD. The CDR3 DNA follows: TGTGCCATCGCCCCCCTTAGAGATGAGCAGTTCTTC. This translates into CAIAPLRDEQFF.

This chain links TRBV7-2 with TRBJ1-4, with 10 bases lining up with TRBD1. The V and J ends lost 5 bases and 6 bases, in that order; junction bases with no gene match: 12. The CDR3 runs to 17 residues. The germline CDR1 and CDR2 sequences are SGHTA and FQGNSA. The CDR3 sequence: CASSAGQGSPWDEKLFF. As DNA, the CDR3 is TGTGCCAGCAGCGCGGGACAGGGGAGTCCGTGGGATGAAAAACTGTTTTTT.

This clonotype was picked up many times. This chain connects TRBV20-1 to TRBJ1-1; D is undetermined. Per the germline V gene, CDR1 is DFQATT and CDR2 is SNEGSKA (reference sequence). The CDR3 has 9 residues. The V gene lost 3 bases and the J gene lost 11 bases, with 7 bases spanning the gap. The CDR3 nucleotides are TGCAGTGCTAGTTCCGACGCTTTCTTT. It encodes CSASSDAFF.

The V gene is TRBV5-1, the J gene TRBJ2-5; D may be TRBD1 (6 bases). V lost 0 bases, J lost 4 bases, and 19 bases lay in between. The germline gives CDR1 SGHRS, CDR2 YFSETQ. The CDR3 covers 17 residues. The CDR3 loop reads CASSLENNRDIRETQYF. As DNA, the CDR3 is TGCGCCAGCAGCTTGGAAAATAACCGGGACATCAGAGAGACCCAGTACTTC.

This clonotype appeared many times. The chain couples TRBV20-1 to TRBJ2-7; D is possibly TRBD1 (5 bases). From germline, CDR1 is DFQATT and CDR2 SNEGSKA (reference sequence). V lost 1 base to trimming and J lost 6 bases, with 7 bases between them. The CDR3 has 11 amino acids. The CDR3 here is CSARAGSEQYV. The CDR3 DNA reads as TGCAGTGCTAGAGCAGGGTCCGAGCAGTACGTC.

For the CDR3, the DNA is TGTGCCAGCAGTCCAATCGGGGCGGTTAATGAAAAACTGTTTTTT. Amino acids: CASSPIGAVNEKLFF. The rearrangement joins TRBV12-3 or TRBV12-4 to TRBJ1-4, with D possibly being TRBD1 (5 bases). This CDR3 region has 15 residues. The V and J ends lost 5 bases and 4 bases respectively, with 14 bases between them.

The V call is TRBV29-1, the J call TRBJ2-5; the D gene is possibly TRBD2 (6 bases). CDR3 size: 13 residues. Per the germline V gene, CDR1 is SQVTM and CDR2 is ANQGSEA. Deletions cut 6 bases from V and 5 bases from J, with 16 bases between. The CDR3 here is CSVGLRQRETQYF. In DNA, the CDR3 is TGCAGCGTGGGACTCCGACAGCGGGAGACCCAGTACTTC.

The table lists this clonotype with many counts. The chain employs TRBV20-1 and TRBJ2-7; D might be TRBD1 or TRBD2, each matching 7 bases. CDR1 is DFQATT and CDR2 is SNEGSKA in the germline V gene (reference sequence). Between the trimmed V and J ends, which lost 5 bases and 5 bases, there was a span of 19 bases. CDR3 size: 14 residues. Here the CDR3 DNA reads TGCAGTGCTGGAACGGGGAGGGGGCGCAACGAGCAGTACGTC. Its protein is CSAGTGRGRNEQYV.

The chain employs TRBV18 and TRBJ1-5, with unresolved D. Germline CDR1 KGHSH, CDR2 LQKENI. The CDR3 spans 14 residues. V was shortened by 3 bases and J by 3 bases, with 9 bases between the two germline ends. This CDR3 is CASSPLGSNQPQHF. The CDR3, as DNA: TGTGCCAGCTCACCGTTGGGGTCCAATCAGCCCCAGCATTTT.

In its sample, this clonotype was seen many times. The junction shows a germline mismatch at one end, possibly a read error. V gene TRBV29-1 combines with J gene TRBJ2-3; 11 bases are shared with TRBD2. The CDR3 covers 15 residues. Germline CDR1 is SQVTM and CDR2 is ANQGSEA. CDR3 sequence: CSAELAGARRYTQYF. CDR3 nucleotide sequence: TGCAGCGCTGAACTAGCGGGGGCAAGGAGGTATACGCAGTATTTT.